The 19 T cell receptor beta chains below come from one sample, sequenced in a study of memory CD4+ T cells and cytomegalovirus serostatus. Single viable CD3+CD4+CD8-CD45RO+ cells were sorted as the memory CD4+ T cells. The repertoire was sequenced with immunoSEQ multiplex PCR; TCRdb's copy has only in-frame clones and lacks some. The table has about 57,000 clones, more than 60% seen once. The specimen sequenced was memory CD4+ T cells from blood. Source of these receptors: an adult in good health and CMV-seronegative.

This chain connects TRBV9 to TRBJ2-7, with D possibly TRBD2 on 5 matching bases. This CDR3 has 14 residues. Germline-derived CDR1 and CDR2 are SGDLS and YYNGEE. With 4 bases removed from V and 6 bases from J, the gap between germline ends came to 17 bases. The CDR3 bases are TGTGCCAGCAGCCCGAGAGGAGAGGGTGGCGAGCAGTACTTC. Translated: CASSPRGEGGEQYF.

The CDR3 sequence: CASSSSGQGPYEQYF. The DNA for the CDR3 is TGTGCCAGCAGTTCGAGCGGGCAGGGTCCGTACGAGCAGTACTTC. The chain has TRBV7-2 and TRBJ2-7; D possibly corresponds to TRBD2 (6 bases). The CDR3 has 15 residues. In germline, CDR1 is SGHTA, CDR2 FQGNSA. The germline V and J ends were trimmed by 6 bases and 4 bases, with 19 bases remaining between them.

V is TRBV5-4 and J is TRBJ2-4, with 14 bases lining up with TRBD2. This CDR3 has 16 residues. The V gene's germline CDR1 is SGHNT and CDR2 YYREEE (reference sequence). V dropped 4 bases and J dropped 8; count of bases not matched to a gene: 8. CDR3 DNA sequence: TGTGCCAGCAGCAAGGGACTAGCGGGAGCAGGGGACATTCAGTACTTC. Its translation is CASSKGLAGAGDIQYF.

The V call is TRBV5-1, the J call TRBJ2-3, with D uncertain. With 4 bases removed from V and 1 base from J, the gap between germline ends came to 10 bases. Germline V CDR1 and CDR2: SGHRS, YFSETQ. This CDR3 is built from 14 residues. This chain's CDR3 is CASSGWDGTDTQYF. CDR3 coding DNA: TGCGCCAGCAGCGGGTGGGATGGCACAGATACGCAGTATTTT.

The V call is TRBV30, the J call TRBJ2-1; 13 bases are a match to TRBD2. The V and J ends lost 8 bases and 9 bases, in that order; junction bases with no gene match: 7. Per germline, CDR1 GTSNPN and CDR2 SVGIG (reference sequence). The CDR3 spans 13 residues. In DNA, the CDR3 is TGTGCCGGAGGACTAGCGGGAGCGGGTGAGCAGTTCTTC. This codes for CAGGLAGAGEQFF. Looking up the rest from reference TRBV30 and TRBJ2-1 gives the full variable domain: SQTIHQWPATLVQPVGSPLSLECTVEGTSNPNLYWYRQAAGRGLQLLFYSVGIGQISSEVPQNLSASRPQDRQFILSSKKLLLSDSGFYLCAGGLAGAGEQFFGPGTRLTVL.

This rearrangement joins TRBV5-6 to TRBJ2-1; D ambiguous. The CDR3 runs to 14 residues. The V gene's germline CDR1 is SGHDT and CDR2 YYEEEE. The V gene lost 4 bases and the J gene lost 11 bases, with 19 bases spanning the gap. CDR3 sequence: CASSHPPYRPQQFF. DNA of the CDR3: TGTGCCAGCAGCCACCCACCCTACCGGCCCCAGCAGTTCTTC.

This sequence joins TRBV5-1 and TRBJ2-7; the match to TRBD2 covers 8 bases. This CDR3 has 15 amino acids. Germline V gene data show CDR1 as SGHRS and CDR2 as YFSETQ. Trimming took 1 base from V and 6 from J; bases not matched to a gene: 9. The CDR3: CASSLLTGGPLEQYF. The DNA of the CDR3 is TGCGCCAGCAGCTTGCTTACGGGAGGGCCTCTCGAGCAGTACTTC.

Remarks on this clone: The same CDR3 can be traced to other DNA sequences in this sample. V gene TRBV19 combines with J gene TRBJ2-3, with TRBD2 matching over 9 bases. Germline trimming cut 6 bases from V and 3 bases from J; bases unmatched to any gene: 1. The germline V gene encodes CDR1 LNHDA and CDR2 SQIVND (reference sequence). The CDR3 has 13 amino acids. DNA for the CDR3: TGTGCCAGTAGGCTAGCGGGGACAGATACGCAGTATTTT. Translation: CASRLAGTDTQYF.

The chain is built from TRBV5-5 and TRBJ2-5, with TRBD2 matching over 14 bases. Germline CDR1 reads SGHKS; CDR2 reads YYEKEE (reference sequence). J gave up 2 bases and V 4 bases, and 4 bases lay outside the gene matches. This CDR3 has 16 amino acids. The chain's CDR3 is CASSIGLAGGQETQYF. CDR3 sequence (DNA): TGTGCCAGCAGCATCGGACTAGCGGGAGGACAAGAGACCCAGTACTTC.

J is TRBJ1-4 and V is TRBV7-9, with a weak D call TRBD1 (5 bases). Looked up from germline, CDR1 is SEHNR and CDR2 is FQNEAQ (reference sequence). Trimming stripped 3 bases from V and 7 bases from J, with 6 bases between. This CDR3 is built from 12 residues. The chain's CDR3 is CASSFDSEKLFF. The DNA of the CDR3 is TGTGCCAGCAGCTTCGACAGTGAAAAACTGTTTTTT.

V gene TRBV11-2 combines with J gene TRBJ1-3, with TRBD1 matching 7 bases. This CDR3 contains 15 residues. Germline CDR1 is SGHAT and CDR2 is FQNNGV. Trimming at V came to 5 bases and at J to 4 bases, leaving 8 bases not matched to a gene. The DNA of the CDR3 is TGTGCCAGCAGCCAGAGCAGGGGGTACGGAAACACCATATATTTT. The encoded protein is CASSQSRGYGNTIYF. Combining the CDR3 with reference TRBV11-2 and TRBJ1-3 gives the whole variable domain EAGVAQSPRYKIIEKRQSVAFWCNPISGHATLYWYQQILGQGPKLLIQFQNNGVVDDSQLPKDRFSAERLKGVDSTLKIQPAKLEDSAVYLCASSQSRGYGNTIYFGEGSWLTVV.

The DNA of the CDR3 is TGCGCCAGCAGCTCGGGCGAATTCACAGATACGCAGTATTTT. Its translation is CASSSGEFTDTQYF. The chain uses TRBV5-1 and TRBJ2-3; D ambiguous. This CDR3 region has 14 residues. Germline loops: CDR1 SGHRS, CDR2 YFSETQ. The V and J ends lost 3 bases and 2 bases respectively, with 10 bases between them.

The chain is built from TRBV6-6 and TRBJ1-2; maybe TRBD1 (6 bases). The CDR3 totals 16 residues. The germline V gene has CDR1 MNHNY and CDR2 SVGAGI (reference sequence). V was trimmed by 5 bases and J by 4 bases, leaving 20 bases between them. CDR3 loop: CASSRGSGHTPYGYTF. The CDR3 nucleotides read TGTGCCAGCAGTAGGGGCTCGGGACATACACCCTATGGCTACACCTTC.

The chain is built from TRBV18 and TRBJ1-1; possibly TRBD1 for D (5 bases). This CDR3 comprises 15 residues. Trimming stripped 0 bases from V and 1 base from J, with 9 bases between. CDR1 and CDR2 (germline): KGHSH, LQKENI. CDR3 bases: TGTGCCAGCTCACCACCTGAGGGGAGGAACACTGAAGCTTTCTTT. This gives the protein CASSPPEGRNTEAFF.

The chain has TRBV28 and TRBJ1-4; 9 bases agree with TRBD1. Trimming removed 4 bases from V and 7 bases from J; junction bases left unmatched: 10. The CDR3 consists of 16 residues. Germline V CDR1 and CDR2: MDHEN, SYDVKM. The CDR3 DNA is TGTGCCAGCAGTTCCCCCACAGGGGGCAATTTTGAAAAACTGTTTTTT. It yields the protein CASSSPTGGNFEKLFF. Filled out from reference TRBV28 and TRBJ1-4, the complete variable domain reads DVKVTQSSRYLVKRTGEKVFLECVQDMDHENMFWYRQDPGLGLRLIYFSYDVKMKEKGDIPEGYSVSREKKERFSLILESASTNQTSMYLCASSSPTGGNFEKLFFGSGTQLSVL.

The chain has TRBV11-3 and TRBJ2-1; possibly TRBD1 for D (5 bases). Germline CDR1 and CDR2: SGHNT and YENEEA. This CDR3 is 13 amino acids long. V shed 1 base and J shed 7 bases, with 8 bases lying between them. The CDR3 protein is CASSLAGLNEQFF. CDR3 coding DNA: TGTGCCAGCAGCTTAGCAGGGCTAAATGAGCAGTTCTTC. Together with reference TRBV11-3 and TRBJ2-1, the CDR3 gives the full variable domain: EAGVVQSPRYKIIEKKQPVAFWCNPISGHNTLYWYLQNLGQGPELLIRYENEEAVDDSQLPKDRFSAERLKGVDSTLKIQPAELGDSAVYLCASSLAGLNEQFFGPGTRLTVL.

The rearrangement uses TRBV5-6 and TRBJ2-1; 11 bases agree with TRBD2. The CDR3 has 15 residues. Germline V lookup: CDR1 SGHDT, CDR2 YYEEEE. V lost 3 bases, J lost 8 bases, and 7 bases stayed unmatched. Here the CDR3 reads CASSSLLAGVYEQFF. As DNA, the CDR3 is TGTGCCAGCAGCTCCCTACTAGCGGGAGTGTATGAGCAGTTCTTC.

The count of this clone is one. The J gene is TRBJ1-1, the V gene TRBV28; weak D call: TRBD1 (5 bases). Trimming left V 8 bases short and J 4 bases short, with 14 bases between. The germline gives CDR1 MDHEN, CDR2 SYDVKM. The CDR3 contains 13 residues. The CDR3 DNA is TGTGCCAGCCGGGGCAATCGGGTCACTGAAGCTTTCTTT. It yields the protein CASRGNRVTEAFF.

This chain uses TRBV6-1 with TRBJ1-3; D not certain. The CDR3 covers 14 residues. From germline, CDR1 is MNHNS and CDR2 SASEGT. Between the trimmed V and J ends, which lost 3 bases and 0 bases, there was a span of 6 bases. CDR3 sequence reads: CASSDLSSGNTIYF. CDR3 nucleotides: TGTGCCAGCAGTGACCTGTCCTCTGGAAACACCATATATTTT.